Listed below are T cell receptor beta chains from one sample, sequenced in a study of CD8 T cells in ankylosing spondylitis. TCRdb redid the calling of the 5' RACE reads with MiXCR, one entry per CDR3 protein. The sample contains some 250,000 distinct CDR3 sequences, more than 20% of which appear only once. The material sequenced was blood, either unsorted or a sorted T cell fraction (not recorded which). The receptors originated from a male donor with ankylosing spondylitis or in good health (not recorded which). Both conserved end residues are part of each CDR3. The D gene is left open where the match is weak. For some rows the clone size is stated as once, few or many, or as a class when expanded; others skip it.

j_call d_call clone_size v_call cdr3_nt cdr3_aa
TRBJ2-3 NA NA TRBV20-1 TGCAGTGCTCCCCCGGGAGATACGCAGTATTTT CSAPPGDTQYF
TRBJ2-7 TRBD1 NA TRBV12-3/TRBV12-4 TGTGCCAGCAGTCCCGCGGGAACAGGGGGAAGATCCGAGCAGTACTTC CASSPAGTGGRSEQYF
TRBJ2-2 NA NA TRBV9 TGTGCCAGCAGCACAAGGGGGAACGGGGAGCTGTTTTTT CASSTRGNGELFF
TRBJ2-3 NA NA TRBV20-1 TGCAGTGCCACCCACACACAGGGCACAGATACGCAGTATTTT CSATHTQGTDTQYF
TRBJ2-5 TRBD2 NA TRBV20-1 TGCAGTGCTACCTCTAGCGGGGAAGAGACCCAGTACTTC CSATSSGEETQYF
TRBJ2-7 TRBD2 NA TRBV20-1 TGCAGTGCTAGAGATATGCGGGGGATCGACTCCTACGAGCAGTACTTC CSARDMRGIDSYEQYF
TRBJ2-7 NA many TRBV5-6 TGTGCCAGCAGCTTGGCGTTCCGCTTTGTGGAGCAGTACTTC CASSLAFRFVEQYF
TRBJ2-1 NA many TRBV29-1 TGCAGCGTTGAGAGGTCGGTGGGTGAGCAGTTCTTC CSVERSVGEQFF
TRBJ2-5 TRBD1 NA TRBV2 TGTGCCAGCAGTGAGGGACAGGGGAATGGGACCCAGTACTTC CASSEGQGNGTQYF
TRBJ2-5 TRBD2 few TRBV23-1 TGCGCCAGCAGTCCCCCCGGGGGGGAAGGGACCCAGTACTTC CASSPPGGEGTQYF
TRBJ2-4 TRBD2 many TRBV2 TGTGCCAGCAGTGAATTGTCTAGCGGGGTGCAAAACATTCAGTACTTC CASSELSSGVQNIQYF
TRBJ1-1 TRBD1 NA TRBV20-1 TGCAGTGCTAGAGAGACAGGGGTCACTGAAGCTTTCTTT CSARETGVTEAFF
TRBJ2-3 TRBD2 many TRBV12-3/TRBV12-4 TGTGCCAGCAGTTTATCACTAGCGGGCGGCACAGATACGCAGTATTTT CASSLSLAGGTDTQYF
TRBJ2-7 NA many TRBV5-1 TGCGCCAGCAGCGGGGACAGTTCTCCGGGGGACGAGCAGTACTTC CASSGDSSPGDEQYF
TRBJ2-7 NA few TRBV10-3 TGTGCCATCAGTGACCCCCCCGGCCGGACCTACGAGCAGTACTTC CAISDPPGRTYEQYF
TRBJ2-7 TRBD1 many TRBV5-1 TGCGCCAGCAGGAGGGGGCTTTCCTACGAGCAGTACTTC CASRRGLSYEQYF
TRBJ1-1 NA NA TRBV20-1 TGCAGTGCTAGGGCAGGGGATAAGAACACTGAAGCTTTCTTT CSARAGDKNTEAFF
TRBJ2-5 NA NA TRBV11-2 TGTGCCAGCAGCGCGGGGGCGAGGGGCCGGGAGACCCAGTACTTC CASSAGARGRETQYF
TRBJ2-3 NA few TRBV5-4 TGTGCCAGCAGCTCCGCCCTTTTCCGACCAGATACGCAGTATTTT CASSSALFRPDTQYF
TRBJ1-4 NA many TRBV4-1 TGCGCCAGCAGCCAACTTCCCCCAACTAATGAAAAACTGTTTTTT CASSQLPPTNEKLFF
TRBJ2-7 NA few TRBV25-1 TGTGCCAGCAGCTCGTACTCCTACGAGCAGTACTTC CASSSYSYEQYF
TRBJ2-1 TRBD2 many TRBV28 TGTGCCAGCGGGTTAGCGGGGGGGAAGGTTGGTGAGCAGTTCTTC CASGLAGGKVGEQFF
TRBJ2-1 NA many TRBV20-1 TGCAGTGCGATCCTGACAGTCAAGGAGAATGAGCAGTTCTTC CSAILTVKENEQFF
TRBJ2-3 NA NA TRBV28 TGTGCCAGCCAGTGGGCGCGGGGGCCAAGGAAATTCACAGATACGCAGTATTTT CASQWARGPRKFTDTQYF
TRBJ2-5 NA NA TRBV6-1 TGTGCCAGCAATAGAGGCAGATCCCAAGAGACCCAGTACTTC CASNRGRSQETQYF
TRBJ2-5 NA many TRBV3-1 TGTGCCAGCAGCCCCGACCGGGGCGGGGCCATCCAAGAGACCCAGTACTTC CASSPDRGGAIQETQYF
TRBJ1-1 NA NA TRBV3-1 TGTGCCAGCAGCCGAGTCCGAGGTTTGGGTGAAGCTTTCTTT CASSRVRGLGEAFF
TRBJ1-2 NA many TRBV12-3/TRBV12-4 TGTGCCAGCAGTTCCCCTATCCCTGTCGATGGCTACACCTTC CASSSPIPVDGYTF
TRBJ2-3 NA few TRBV29-1 TGCAGCGTGAGGGAGGGGGCGCGGGGAGATACGCAGTATTTT CSVREGARGDTQYF
TRBJ2-3 NA few TRBV29-1 TGCAGCGTTGATCTTCAGGGCAAAGATACGCAGTATTTT CSVDLQGKDTQYF
TRBJ2-2 NA few TRBV29-1 TGCAGCGTTGCCGGGACCTCACACACCGGGGAGCTGTTTTTT CSVAGTSHTGELFF
TRBJ1-2 NA NA TRBV12-3/TRBV12-4 TGTGCCAGCAGTTTAAGTGTTTCAAACTATGGCTACACCTTC CASSLSVSNYGYTF
TRBJ2-5 NA NA TRBV20-1 TGCAGTGCTAATTCTGAAACCCAGTACTTC CSANSETQYF
TRBJ1-5 NA few TRBV9 TGTGCCAGTAACAGGAATGGGAATAGCAATCAGCCCCAGCATTTT CASNRNGNSNQPQHF
TRBJ2-1 NA NA TRBV9 TGTGCCAGCAGCGCCGAACCCTATCTGGACAATGAGCAGTTCTTC CASSAEPYLDNEQFF
TRBJ2-5 NA many TRBV12-3/TRBV12-4 TGTGCCAGCAGTTTCGGGGAGACCCAGTACTTC CASSFGETQYF
TRBJ2-1 TRBD2 NA TRBV12-3/TRBV12-4 TGTGCCAGCAGTTTAATTCCGGGGGGCTCCTACAATGAGCAGTTCTTC CASSLIPGGSYNEQFF
TRBJ2-1 NA many TRBV12-3/TRBV12-4 TGTGCCAGCAGCCCGATCCACAATGAGCAGTTCTTC CASSPIHNEQFF
TRBJ2-7 TRBD1 NA TRBV20-1 TGCAGTGCTAGTTTGGGACAGGGTAATAGAAAGCAGTACTTC CSASLGQGNRKQYF
TRBJ2-1 TRBD1 few TRBV2 TGTGCCAGCAGTGATGATTTAGGGACAGGGAGCAATGAGCAGTTCTTC CASSDDLGTGSNEQFF
TRBJ2-7 TRBD2 NA TRBV20-1 TGCAGTGCTAGCGGGGGGGCGGACTACGAGCAGTACTTC CSASGGADYEQYF
TRBJ1-1 NA few TRBV20-1 TGCAGTGCTAGAGAAATGCAGGGCGTCACTGAAGCTTTCTTT CSAREMQGVTEAFF
TRBJ2-4 NA many TRBV29-1 TGCAGCGTTTTAGATATGGGCAAAAACATTCAGTACTTC CSVLDMGKNIQYF
TRBJ2-7 NA few TRBV6-5 TGTGCCAGCAGTTACTCGACTGGACAGTTCTACGAGCAGTACTTC CASSYSTGQFYEQYF
TRBJ2-7 TRBD1 few TRBV20-1 TGCAGTGCCGAGGGACAGGGGGCAAGGGACGAGCAGTACTTC CSAEGQGARDEQYF
TRBJ2-3 TRBD2 few TRBV29-1 TGCACCGCGACTAGCGGGTTCGCCACAGATACGCAGTATTTT CTATSGFATDTQYF
TRBJ2-7 NA many TRBV6-5 TGTGCCAGCAGTTACTTCCCGACCCCCTTGGTAAGCGAGCAGTACTTC CASSYFPTPLVSEQYF
TRBJ2-3 NA NA TRBV5-5 TGTGCCAGCAGTCTGCTTGGGACTAGCACAGATACGCAGTATTTT CASSLLGTSTDTQYF
TRBJ2-5 TRBD2 NA TRBV10-3 TGTGCCATCAGACCCGGGACTAGCGAAGAAGTCCAGTACTTC CAIRPGTSEEVQYF
TRBJ1-2 NA NA TRBV20-1 TGCAGTGCTAGAGAATGGACACCACTTAACACCTTC CSAREWTPLNTF
TRBJ2-1 TRBD1 NA TRBV27 TGTGCCAGCAGTTTATGGGACAGGGACAATGAGCAGTTCTTC CASSLWDRDNEQFF
TRBJ2-2 NA NA TRBV5-1 TGCGCCAGCAAGGGGTATGGGGACACCGGGGAGCTGTTTTTT CASKGYGDTGELFF
TRBJ1-2 NA many TRBV10-3 TGTGCCATCAGTGTGAGGGGTGACTATGGCTACACCTTC CAISVRGDYGYTF
TRBJ2-5 NA many TRBV12-3/TRBV12-4 TGTGCCAGCAGTTCCCGGGTGGGGGAGACCCAGTACTTC CASSSRVGETQYF
TRBJ2-7 TRBD1 many TRBV12-3/TRBV12-4 TGTGCCAGCAGTTTGGGACAGACCTACGAGCAGTACTTC CASSLGQTYEQYF
TRBJ2-5 TRBD1 few TRBV12-3/TRBV12-4 TGTGCCAGCAGCGGGACAGGTCATTTGTGGGGGACCCAGTACTTC CASSGTGHLWGTQYF
TRBJ2-7 NA NA TRBV20-1 TGCAGTGCTAGAGATCAAGACTACGAGCAGTACTTC CSARDQDYEQYF
TRBJ1-5 TRBD1 NA TRBV28 TGTGCCAGCAGTTTACCGGGACAGGTAACTCAGCCCCAGCATTTT CASSLPGQVTQPQHF
TRBJ1-1 NA many TRBV6-1 TGTGCCAGCAGAGGGAACAGGGAGGAAGGTGAAGCTTTCTTT CASRGNREEGEAFF
TRBJ2-5 NA many TRBV9 TGTGCCAGCAGCGTAGGAGGGCATCGGGGGGAGACCCAGTACTTC CASSVGGHRGETQYF